This TCR beta chain was observed in a study of blood T cell repertoires in COVID-19. Across the study: The United States, Italy and Spain supplied acute and convalescent COVID-19 samples. T cells, B-cell-depleted T cells, or PBMCs provided the cDNA or gDNA that served as material.

Original handling: Estimation of nucleated cell counts was performed using reference gene primer amplification. TCRdb's table, derived via immunoSEQ multiplex PCR, lists solely in-frame clones and lacks some. The DNA was the basis for D and trimming; V, J and clone size are from that table. This table holds 150,000 to 200,000 clones, around 90% found once. The clonotype was recovered from a man between 40 and 49 years old with active or convalescent COVID-19. Sequenced input: peripheral blood.

CDR3 DNA: TGTGCCAGCAGCTTAGGAGACAGGGGTGCCTACGAGCAGTACTTC. Its translation: CASSLGDRGAYEQYF. The V gene is TRBV7-6, the J gene TRBJ2-7; 8 bases align to TRBD1. This CDR3 is 15 amino acids long. With V trimmed by 1 base and J by 2 bases, 4 bases remained unmatched. The V gene's germline CDR1 is SGHVS and CDR2 FNYEAQ.